The clone carrying this TCR beta chain qualifies as medium-sized. Its antigen is not identified. The library was designed around alpha chains, so this beta chain is a stray read whose abundance carries little weight. Trimming cost V 4 bases and J 6 bases; bases outside gene matches: 7. Looked up from germline, CDR1 is MNHNY and CDR2 is SVGAGI (reference sequence). CDR3 size: 15 residues. This sample was taken from a study of spatial heterogeneity in lung cancer. Overall study: Every unique TCR and UMI combination, on average, appeared more than ten times in raw reads.

TCRdb ran MiXCR on the 5' RACE reads and lists one entry per CDR3 protein. The sample records fewer than 8,500 distinct CDR3 sequences, around 7% being singletons. Time point defined: sample taken at primary tumor resection. Study observations and caveats: Tumor mutation count correlated with how many alpha and beta TCRs expanded intratumorally.

V usage is TRBV6-6 and J usage is TRBJ1-5, with 9 bases lining up with TRBD1. Sample: lung tumor tissue, taken at surgery. The clonotype originates from a female donor with early-stage non-small cell lung cancer. CDR3 sequence: CASSSTGGSGQPQHF. CDR3 coding DNA: TGTGCCAGCAGTTCCACAGGGGGCAGTGGTCAGCCCCAGCATTTT.